Following are 30 T cell receptor beta chains from one sample sequenced in a study of blood T cell repertoires in COVID-19. Clones were sequenced by immunoSEQ multiplex PCR, and TCRdb holds only the in-frame ones, with some missing. The sample consists of approximately 270,000 clones, 70% to 90% of them appearing once. The sequencing sample was made of peripheral blood. All receptors come from a woman in her sixties or seventies with acute or convalescent COVID-19.

The genes are TRBV6-6 and TRBJ1-5; D gene uncertain. The germline V gene has CDR1 MNHNY and CDR2 SVGAGI (reference sequence). The V and J ends lost 7 bases and 0 bases respectively, with 16 bases between them. The length of the CDR3 is 16 residues. CDR3 bases: TGTGCCAGCACCCCGGGAGGTTTTTATAGCAATCAGCCCCAGCATTTT. Residues: CASTPGGFYSNQPQHF.

The rearrangement links TRBV30 to TRBJ1-2; D is perhaps TRBD1 (6 bases). Germline V lookup: CDR1 GTSNPN, CDR2 SVGIG (reference sequence). V lost 8 bases, J lost 8 bases, and 9 bases lay in between. The CDR3 is 9 residues long. The CDR3 nucleotides read TGTGCCGAGGGGGAAGGCTACACCTTC. It is translated as CAEGEGYTF.

This clone has a single count. The rearrangement joins TRBV12-3 or TRBV12-4 to TRBJ1-5; D gene uncertain. The CDR3 length is 13 residues. Trimming cost V 4 bases and J 1 base, with 5 bases left between them. Here the CDR3 DNA reads TGTGCCAGCAGTTCCCAGAGCAATCAGCCCCAGCATTTT. This sequence encodes CASSSQSNQPQHF.

The J gene is TRBJ2-7, the V gene TRBV7-2; TRBD1 matches 7 bases. This CDR3 has 14 amino acids. The germline gives CDR1 SGHTA, CDR2 FQGNSA. V lost 5 bases and J lost 3; bases outside the gene matches: 7. In nucleotides, the CDR3 is TGTGCCAGCAGCCCGCTACAGGGGTACTACGAGCAGTACTTC. It translates to CASSPLQGYYEQYF. Supplemented by reference TRBV7-2 and TRBJ2-7, the full variable domain reads GAGVSQSPSNKVTEKGKDVELRCDPISGHTALYWYRQSLGQGLEFLIYFQGNSAPDKSGLPSDRFSAERTGGSVSTLTIQRTQQEDSAVYLCASSPLQGYYEQYFGPGTRLTVT.

The rearrangement uses TRBV2 and TRBJ1-2, with 7 bases that match TRBD1. The CDR3 covers 14 residues. The V and J ends lost 3 bases and 6 bases, in that order; junction bases with no gene match: 7. Germline loops: CDR1 SNHLY, CDR2 FYNNEI. In DNA, the CDR3 is TGTGCCAGCAGTGAGATCGACAGGGTTGATGGCTACACCTTC. Its protein is CASSEIDRVDGYTF. The full variable domain, with the rest looked up from reference TRBV2 and TRBJ1-2, is EPEVTQTPSHQVTQMGQEVILRCVPISNHLYFYWYRQILGQKVEFLVSFYNNEISEKSEIFDDQFSVERPDGSNFTLKIRSTKLEDSAMYFCASSEIDRVDGYTFGSGTRLTVV.

This clone was seen only a few times. The CDR3 DNA follows: TGTGCCAGCAGTTTAAGGGCAGCGAGGGGGGAGACCCAGTACTTC. Its translation is CASSLRAARGETQYF. The rearrangement links TRBV27 to TRBJ2-5; D is possibly TRBD1 (6 bases). This CDR3 has 15 amino acids. Trimming pared 2 bases from V and 5 bases from J, leaving 15 bases between. Germline assignment: CDR1 MNHEY and CDR2 SMNVEV (reference sequence).

The rearrangement joins TRBV6-2 or TRBV6-3 to TRBJ2-7, with D tentatively TRBD2 (5 bases). V was trimmed by 0 bases and J by 6 bases, leaving 12 bases between them. CDR1 MNHEY and CDR2 SVGEGT come from the germline V gene. CDR3 length: 14 amino acids. CDR3 protein: CASSYSVGSSEQYF. The CDR3 nucleotides are TGTGCCAGCAGTTACTCAGTAGGGAGCAGCGAGCAGTACTTC.

J is TRBJ2-1 and V is TRBV5-1; D is perhaps TRBD2 (6 bases). The CDR3 spans 16 residues. V lost 1 base to trimming and J lost 7 bases, with 18 bases between them. CDR1 and CDR2 (germline): SGHRS, YFSETQ. The CDR3, as DNA: TGCGCCAGCAGCTTGTGGTCCGGGGAGGTGCTAAATGAGCAGTTCTTC. Translation: CASSLWSGEVLNEQFF.

The chain uses TRBV2 and TRBJ2-2; 8 bases match TRBD2. In germline, CDR1 is SNHLY, CDR2 FYNNEI. The ends lost 6 bases at V and 5 bases at J; junction bases unmatched: 8. CDR3 length: 15 amino acids. The CDR3 loop reads CASSPSGGPTGELFF. The CDR3 nucleotides are TGTGCCAGCAGCCCCAGCGGGGGCCCGACCGGGGAGCTGTTTTTT.

The chain carries TRBV18 and TRBJ1-1; no reliable D call. Trimming took off 2 bases at V and 11 bases at J, with 9 bases between the two ends. The CDR3 has 11 amino acids. CDR1 and CDR2 (germline): KGHSH, LQKENI. Here the CDR3 DNA reads TGTGCCAGCTCACCAGGGGAGCTTGCTTTCTTT. Amino acid sequence: CASSPGELAFF.

This chain connects TRBV3-1 (or the pseudogene TRBV3-2) to TRBJ2-5; tentative D call: TRBD2 (5 bases). Looked up from germline, CDR1 is LGHDT and CDR2 is YNNKEL (reference sequence). This CDR3 is built from 15 residues. Trimming shortened V by 4 bases and J by 5 bases, and 17 bases separated the two germline ends. The CDR3 protein is CASSPGRSSWETQYF. CDR3 bases: TGTGCCAGCAGCCCTGGTCGATCTAGCTGGGAGACCCAGTACTTC.

The chain links TRBV5-4 to TRBJ1-2; no clear D. The CDR3 consists of 13 residues. The germline CDR1 and CDR2 sequences are SGHNT and YYREEE (reference sequence). V gave up 0 bases and J gave up 5 bases, with 8 bases separating them. This chain's CDR3 is CASSLASTYGYTF. CDR3 DNA sequence: TGTGCCAGCAGCTTGGCCTCGACATATGGCTACACCTTC.

The V call is TRBV18, the J call TRBJ1-5, with TRBD1 identical over 7 bases. The CDR3 has 15 amino acids. Germline-derived CDR1 and CDR2 are KGHSH and LQKENI. The ends lost 6 bases at V and 11 bases at J; junction bases unmatched: 16. In DNA form, the CDR3 reads TGTGCCAGCTCCCTGGGACAGACATTAACGCCGGCCCAGCATTTT. Protein sequence: CASSLGQTLTPAQHF. Complete variable domain (other parts from reference TRBV18 and TRBJ1-5): NAGVMQNPRHLVRRRGQEARLRCSPMKGHSHVYWYRQLPEEGLKFMVYLQKENIIDESGMPKERFSAEFPKEGPSILRIQQVVRGDSAAYFCASSLGQTLTPAQHFGDGTRLSIL.

The rearrangement joins TRBV2 to TRBJ2-2; 7 nucleotides match TRBD2. Unmatched junction bases numbered 6, after V lost 6 bases and J lost 2 bases. The CDR3 covers 15 residues. Germline CDR1 and CDR2: SNHLY and FYNNEI. DNA of the CDR3: TGTGCCAGCAGGGGCGGGGGAACAAACACCGGGGAGCTGTTTTTT. Translating it yields CASRGGGTNTGELFF.

This chain links TRBV7-2 with TRBJ1-5; no reliable D call. CDR3 length: 18 residues. V gave up 3 bases and J gave up 0 bases, with 18 bases separating them. Germline CDR1 reads SGHTA; CDR2 reads FQGNSA. CDR3 nucleotides: TGTGCCAGCAGCTTGAGAAGCCATGCCTTCTATAGCAATCAGCCCCAGCATTTT. Amino acids: CASSLRSHAFYSNQPQHF.

The chain joins TRBV5-1 to TRBJ2-6; D is ambiguous. The V end lost 4 bases, the J end lost 0 bases, and 11 bases lay between the germline ends. The CDR3 totals 16 residues. Germline lookup yields CDR1 SGHRS and CDR2 YFSETQ. As DNA, the CDR3 is TGCGCCAGCAGCCCCGAACCTAGCTCTGGGGCCAACGTCCTGACTTTC. This sequence encodes CASSPEPSSGANVLTF.

This clone rates as large. The V and J genes are TRBV2 and TRBJ1-2; a weak D match, TRBD1 (6 bases). Per the germline V gene, CDR1 is SNHLY and CDR2 is FYNNEI. The CDR3 is 14 residues long. The V end lost 3 bases, the J end lost 4 bases, and 12 bases lay between the germline ends. The CDR3 bases are TGTGCCAGCAGTGATAGGACAGTAGGCTATGGCTACACCTTC. Translated: CASSDRTVGYGYTF.

This clone was seen only once. This sequence joins TRBV5-1 and TRBJ1-3; D gene uncertain. The CDR3 is 14 residues long. CDR1 and CDR2 from the germline V gene are SGHRS and YFSETQ. The V end was cut by 0 bases, the J end by 3 bases, with 7 bases between. CDR3 region: CASSLGESGNTIYF. CDR3 bases: TGCGCCAGCAGCTTGGGGGAGAGTGGAAACACCATATATTTT.

This chain links TRBV28 with TRBJ1-2, with D maybe TRBD1 (5 bases). The V gene's germline CDR1 is MDHEN and CDR2 SYDVKM. The CDR3 has 16 amino acids. With 5 bases removed from V and 3 bases from J, the gap between germline ends came to 19 bases. DNA for the CDR3: TGTGCCAGCAGTAGTTCAGGGCAGAATACGGACTATGGCTACACCTTC. This sequence encodes CASSSSGQNTDYGYTF.

The chain carries TRBV6-5 and TRBJ1-6; maybe TRBD1 (5 bases). Germline V CDR1 and CDR2: MNHEY, SVGAGI. The length of the CDR3 is 13 residues. Between the trimmed V and J ends, which lost 6 bases and 7 bases, there was a span of 10 bases. The CDR3 DNA reads as TGTGCCAGCAGACACAGGACCAATTCACCCCTCCACTTT. Amino acids: CASRHRTNSPLHF.

This clone was observed a single time. The chain couples TRBV5-1 to TRBJ2-1; 8 bases are shared with TRBD2. The junction had 2 bases not matched to a gene; V was cut back by 0 bases and J by 6 bases. The CDR3 sequence is 14 residues long. Germline V lookup: CDR1 SGHRS, CDR2 YFSETQ. Here the CDR3 reads CASSLAGGVNEQFF. The DNA for the CDR3 is TGCGCCAGCAGCTTGGCCGGGGGGGTCAATGAGCAGTTCTTC.

This chain joins TRBV7-8 and TRBJ2-6; tentative D call: TRBD1 (5 bases). The CDR3 is 17 residues long. The V gene's germline CDR1 is SGHVS and CDR2 FQNEAQ. The V and J ends lost 0 bases and 3 bases respectively, with 12 bases between them. The CDR3 sequence is CASSLAGVLGGANVLTF. As DNA, the CDR3 is TGTGCCAGCAGCTTAGCAGGGGTCTTGGGTGGGGCCAACGTCCTGACTTTC.

The V gene is TRBV5-1, the J gene TRBJ2-1, with 7 bases fitting TRBD1. Germline lookup yields CDR1 SGHRS and CDR2 YFSETQ. This CDR3 has 12 amino acids. Unmatched junction bases numbered 5, after V lost 8 bases and J lost 6 bases. CDR3 sequence reads: CASTGTVNEQFF. The CDR3 DNA reads as TGCGCCAGTACCGGGACAGTCAATGAGCAGTTCTTC.

This chain connects TRBV27 to TRBJ1-3, with 12 bases identical to TRBD1. In germline, CDR1 is MNHEY, CDR2 SMNVEV (reference sequence). V lost 6 bases to trimming and J lost 5 bases; unmatched junction nucleotides: 5. This CDR3 is 15 amino acids long. CDR3: CASRKGQGARNTIYF. CDR3 in DNA: TGTGCCAGCAGGAAGGGACAGGGGGCGCGAAACACCATATATTTT.

This sequence joins TRBV5-4 and TRBJ1-4, with D possibly matching TRBD1 (6 bases). Per the germline V gene, CDR1 is SGHNT and CDR2 is YYREEE (reference sequence). V lost 4 bases to trimming and J lost 12 bases, with 19 bases between them. The CDR3 has 14 amino acids. DNA for the CDR3: TGTGCCAGCAGCCTGACAGGTTCCTCCGAAGAACTGTTTTTT. This codes for CASSLTGSSEELFF.

This rearrangement joins TRBV7-2 to TRBJ2-7; D perhaps matches TRBD2 (5 bases). CDR1 is SGHTA and CDR2 is FQGNSA in the germline V gene. The CDR3 contains 13 residues. Trimming took off 5 bases at V and 4 bases at J, with 12 bases between the two ends. The CDR3 DNA sequence: TGTGCCAGCAGCCCCCGGCGCGGGTACGAGCAGTACTTC. Protein sequence: CASSPRRGYEQYF.

The DNA for the CDR3 is TGTGCCAGTAGTGTACCTGGGACCCTCGGAGGGAACTATGGCTACACCTTC. This sequence encodes CASSVPGTLGGNYGYTF. This chain uses TRBV19 with TRBJ1-2; tentatively, D is TRBD1 (5 bases). Germline lookup yields CDR1 LNHDA and CDR2 SQIVND (reference sequence). This CDR3 is 17 amino acids long. The germline V and J ends were trimmed by 5 bases and 2 bases, with 21 bases remaining between them.

This clone appeared once. CDR3 bases: TGTGCCAGCAGCCCGGGACAGGACATAACTGAGACCCAGTACTTC. Protein product: CASSPGQDITETQYF. The chain carries TRBV11-3 and TRBJ2-5; 8 nucleotides align to TRBD1. The CDR3 extends over 15 amino acids. Germline V gives CDR1 SGHNT, CDR2 YENEEA. V dropped 5 bases and J dropped 5; count of bases not matched to a gene: 10.

The chain couples TRBV7-2 to TRBJ2-1; a weak D match, TRBD2 (6 bases). Trimming took 5 bases from V and 3 from J, leaving 17 bases between them. The CDR3 is 16 amino acids. Germline loops: CDR1 SGHTA, CDR2 FQGNSA. The CDR3 sequence: CASSLVSGANYNEQFF. The DNA of the CDR3 is TGTGCCAGCAGCCTAGTTAGCGGAGCTAACTACAATGAGCAGTTCTTC.

Comment on this clone: Germline and junction disagree at one end, which may indicate a read error. The sample contains more than one DNA sequence encoding this CDR3. V and J are TRBV5-1 and TRBJ1-1; maybe TRBD1 (6 bases). This CDR3 is built from 14 residues. Germline values: CDR1 SGHRS, CDR2 YFSETQ. The CDR3 loop is CASTLQGSDTEAFF. DNA for the CDR3: TGCGCCAGCACCTTGCAGGGGTCCGACACTGAAGCTTTCTTT. The full variable domain, its missing parts supplied by reference TRBV5-1 and TRBJ1-1, is KAGVTQTPRYLIKTRGQQVTLSCSPISGHRSVSWYQQTPGQGLQFLFEYFSETQRNKGNFPGRFSGRQFSNSRSEMNVSTLELGDSALYLCASTLQGSDTEAFFGQGTRLTVV.